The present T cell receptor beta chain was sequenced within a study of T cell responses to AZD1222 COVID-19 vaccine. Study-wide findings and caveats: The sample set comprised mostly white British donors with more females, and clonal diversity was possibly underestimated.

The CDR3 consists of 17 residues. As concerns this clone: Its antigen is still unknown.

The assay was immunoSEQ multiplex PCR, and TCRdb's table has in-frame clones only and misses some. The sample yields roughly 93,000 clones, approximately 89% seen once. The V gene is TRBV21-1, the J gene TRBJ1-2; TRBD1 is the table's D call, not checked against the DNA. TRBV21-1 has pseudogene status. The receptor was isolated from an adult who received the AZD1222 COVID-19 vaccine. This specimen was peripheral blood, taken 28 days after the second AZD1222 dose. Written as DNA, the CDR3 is TGTGCCAGCAGCACAGACTCCGGACAGTCCCGACGTAATGGCTACACCTTC. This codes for CASSTDSGQSRRNGYTF.